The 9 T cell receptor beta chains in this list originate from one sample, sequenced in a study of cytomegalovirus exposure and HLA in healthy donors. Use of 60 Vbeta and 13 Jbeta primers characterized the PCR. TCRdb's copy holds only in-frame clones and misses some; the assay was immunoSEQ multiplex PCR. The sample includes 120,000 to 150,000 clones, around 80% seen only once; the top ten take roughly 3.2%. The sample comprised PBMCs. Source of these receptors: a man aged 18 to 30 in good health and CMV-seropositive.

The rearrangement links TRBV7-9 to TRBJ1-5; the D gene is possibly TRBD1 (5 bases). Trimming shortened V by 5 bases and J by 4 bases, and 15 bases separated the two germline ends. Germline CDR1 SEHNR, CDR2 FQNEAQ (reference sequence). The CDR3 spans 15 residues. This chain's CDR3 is CASSLSGKSNQPQHF. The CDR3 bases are TGTGCCAGCAGCCTATCAGGGAAGTCGAATCAGCCCCAGCATTTT.

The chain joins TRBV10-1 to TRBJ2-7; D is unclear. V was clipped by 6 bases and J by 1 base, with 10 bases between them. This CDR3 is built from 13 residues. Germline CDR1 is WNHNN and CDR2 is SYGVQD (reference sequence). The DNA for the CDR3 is TGCGCCAGCAGCCCCCCGGGTTCCTACGAGCAGTACTTC. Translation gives CASSPPGSYEQYF.

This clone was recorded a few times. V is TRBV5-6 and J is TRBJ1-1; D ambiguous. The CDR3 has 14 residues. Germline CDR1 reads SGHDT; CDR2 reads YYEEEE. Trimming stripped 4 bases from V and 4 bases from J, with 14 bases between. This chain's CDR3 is CASSRYLGGTEAFF. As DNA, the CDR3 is TGTGCCAGCAGCCGGTATTTGGGAGGCACTGAAGCTTTCTTT.

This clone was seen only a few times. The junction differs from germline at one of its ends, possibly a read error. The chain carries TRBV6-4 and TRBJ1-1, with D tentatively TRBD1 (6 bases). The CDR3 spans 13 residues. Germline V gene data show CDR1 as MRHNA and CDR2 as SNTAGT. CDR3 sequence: CPPTAGARTEAFF. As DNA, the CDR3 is TGCCCCCCCACCGCGGGGGCACGGACTGAAGCTTTCTTT.

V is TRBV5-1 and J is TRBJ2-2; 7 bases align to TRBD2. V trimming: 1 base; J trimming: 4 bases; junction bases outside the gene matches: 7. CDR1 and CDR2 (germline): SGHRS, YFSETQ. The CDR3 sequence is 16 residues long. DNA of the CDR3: TGCGCCAGCAGCTTGAATGGGAGGGCCCCCACCGGGGAGCTGTTTTTT. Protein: CASSLNGRAPTGELFF.

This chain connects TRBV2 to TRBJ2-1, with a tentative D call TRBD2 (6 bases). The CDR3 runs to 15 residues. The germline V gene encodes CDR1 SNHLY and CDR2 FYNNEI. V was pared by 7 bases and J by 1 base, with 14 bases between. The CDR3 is CASTSRTTSYNEQFF. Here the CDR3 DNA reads TGTGCCAGCACCTCCCGGACTACTTCCTACAATGAGCAGTTCTTC.

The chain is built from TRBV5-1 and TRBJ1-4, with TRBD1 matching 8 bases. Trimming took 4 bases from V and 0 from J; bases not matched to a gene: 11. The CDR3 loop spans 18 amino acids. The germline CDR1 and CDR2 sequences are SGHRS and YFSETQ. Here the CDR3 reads CASSKPEPQGATNEKLFF. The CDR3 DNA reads TGCGCCAGCAGCAAACCAGAACCACAGGGGGCAACTAATGAAAAACTGTTTTTT.

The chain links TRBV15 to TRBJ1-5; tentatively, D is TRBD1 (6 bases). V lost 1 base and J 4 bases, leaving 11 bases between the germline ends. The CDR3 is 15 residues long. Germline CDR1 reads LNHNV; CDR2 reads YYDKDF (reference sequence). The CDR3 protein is CATSRVSTGNQPQHF. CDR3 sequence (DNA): TGTGCCACCAGCAGAGTATCGACAGGTAATCAGCCCCAGCATTTT. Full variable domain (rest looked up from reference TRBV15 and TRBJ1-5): DAMVIQNPRYQVTQFGKPVTLSCSQTLNHNVMYWYQQKSSQAPKLLFHYYDKDFNNEADTPDNFQSRRPNTSFCFLDIRSPGLGDTAMYLCATSRVSTGNQPQHFGDGTRLSIL.

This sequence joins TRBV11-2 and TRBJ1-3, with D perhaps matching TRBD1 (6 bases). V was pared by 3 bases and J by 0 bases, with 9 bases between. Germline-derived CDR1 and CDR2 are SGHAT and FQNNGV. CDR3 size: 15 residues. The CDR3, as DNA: TGTGCCAGCAGCTTTATACAGGGCTCTGGAAACACCATATATTTT. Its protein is CASSFIQGSGNTIYF.